This T cell receptor (beta chain) originates from a study of blood T cells in healthy people across ages. Of note for this clonotype: Its antigen remains unidentified.

Healthy Caucasians from Russia aged roughly 6 to 95 served as donors. Germline CDR1 and CDR2: DFQATT and SNEGSKA (reference sequence). V was pared by 5 bases and J by 2 bases, with 12 bases between. The length of the CDR3 is 13 residues. The use of a sample-barcoded 5' primer and a J-beta primer mix characterized a second PCR of about 7 to 12 cycles. TCRdb re-analysed the 5' RACE reads in MiXCR, keeping a single row per CDR3 protein. The sample comprises about 800,000 distinct CDR3 sequences, 55% to 70% of which are singletons, and about 20% rests with the top ten. The study, taken as a whole, reports: Expanded clonotype changes were possibly confounded by unknown donor CMV status.

Sequencing was carried out using blood. This receptor was obtained from a man aged 25-45 years in good health. V and J are TRBV20-1 and TRBJ2-5; D perhaps matches TRBD1 (6 bases). The CDR3 sequence is CSAHGTLQETQYF. DNA for the CDR3: TGCAGTGCTCACGGGACACTACAAGAGACCCAGTACTTC.